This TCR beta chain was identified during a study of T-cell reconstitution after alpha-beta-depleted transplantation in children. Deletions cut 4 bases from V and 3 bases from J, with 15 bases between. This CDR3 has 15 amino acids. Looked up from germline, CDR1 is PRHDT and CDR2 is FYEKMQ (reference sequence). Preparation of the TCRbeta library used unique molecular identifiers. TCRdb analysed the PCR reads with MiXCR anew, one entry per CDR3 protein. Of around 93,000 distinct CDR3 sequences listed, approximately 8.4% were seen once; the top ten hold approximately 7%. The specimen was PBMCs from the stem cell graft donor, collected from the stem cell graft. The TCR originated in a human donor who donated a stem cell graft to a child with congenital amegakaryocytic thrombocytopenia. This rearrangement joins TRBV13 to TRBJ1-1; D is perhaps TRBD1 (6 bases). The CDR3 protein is CASSSLGGLYTEAFF. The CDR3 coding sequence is TGTGCCAGCAGCTCCCTCGGGGGGCTGTACACTGAAGCTTTCTTT.